This TCR beta chain originates from a study of T cell repertoires in cytomegalovirus infection. Overall study context: From public TCR beta signatures came an indication of both CMV infection and matching HLA type.

This clonotype came up many times. Its antigen is undetermined. TCRdb passed the reads through MiXCR, listing each CDR3 protein once. In the table there are under 150,000 distinct CDR3 sequences, approximately 24% of which are singletons. General study results and limits: HLA-C-restricted CMV-specific TCR beta clonotypes prevailed in the ex vivo response.

The receptor was derived from a human donor in good health (CMV status not recorded). Some clones in this sample may be carry-over from other donors' samples. Sequencing used PBMCs, sequenced either directly or after in vitro stimulation (not recorded which).

CDR3 coding DNA: TGTGCCAGCAGTGAACGGCTAGCGGGTGCATTCAATGAGCAGTTCTTC. Amino acid sequence: CASSERLAGAFNEQFF. The J gene is TRBJ2-1, the V gene TRBV6-1, with 8 nucleotides matching TRBD2. The CDR3 has 16 residues. Germline lookup yields CDR1 MNHNS and CDR2 SASEGT. V lost 2 bases and J lost 6; bases outside the gene matches: 9.